The 23 T cell receptor beta chains reported below all come from one sample, sequenced in a study of blood T cell repertoires in COVID-19. Using immunoSEQ multiplex PCR, the repertoire was profiled, and TCRdb retains in-frame clones only, with some absent. The table shows roughly 160,000 clones, with 70% to 90% occurring only once. The sequenced sample was peripheral blood. The source of these receptors is a woman aged 80 or over with COVID-19, enrolled during active disease.

CDR3 loop: CASSGQGRTGELFF. The CDR3 DNA sequence: TGCGCCAGCTCGGGACAGGGTCGGACCGGGGAGCTGTTTTTT. The V gene is TRBV4-3, the J gene TRBJ2-2, with 9 bases fitting TRBD1. Per germline, CDR1 LGHNA and CDR2 YSLEER. With 8 bases clipped from V and 5 bases from J, the junction kept 6 bases outside the gene matches. This CDR3 comprises 14 residues.

J is TRBJ1-1 and V is TRBV29-1, with D hard to call. Trimming shortened V by 7 bases and J by 5 bases, and 14 bases separated the two germline ends. Per germline, CDR1 SQVTM and CDR2 ANQGSEA. The CDR3 has 12 amino acids. The CDR3 coding sequence is TGCAGCGCCGGTGAATGGGAGACTGAAGCTTTCTTT. Amino acids: CSAGEWETEAFF.

The rearrangement uses TRBV14 and TRBJ1-6; D is ambiguous. V lost 1 base and J 10 bases, leaving 11 bases between the germline ends. There are 14 residues in the CDR3. Germline assignment: CDR1 SGHDN and CDR2 FVKESK. The CDR3, as DNA: TGTGCCAGCAGCCAAGTGGGAGGAGTCTCACCCCTCCACTTT. It translates to CASSQVGGVSPLHF.

The chain joins TRBV5-1 to TRBJ1-5; a possible D gene is TRBD1 (5 bases). Looked up from germline, CDR1 is SGHRS and CDR2 is YFSETQ. With 4 bases removed from V and 3 bases from J, the gap between germline ends came to 11 bases. The CDR3 spans 14 residues. CDR3 protein: CASSPDINNQPQHF. The CDR3 DNA sequence: TGCGCCAGCAGCCCGGACATTAACAATCAGCCCCAGCATTTT. Supplemented by reference TRBV5-1 and TRBJ1-5, the full variable domain reads KAGVTQTPRYLIKTRGQQVTLSCSPISGHRSVSWYQQTPGQGLQFLFEYFSETQRNKGNFPGRFSGRQFSNSRSEMNVSTLELGDSALYLCASSPDINNQPQHFGDGTRLSIL.

In its sample, this clone was seen once. The J gene is TRBJ2-3, the V gene TRBV4-1, with a weak D call TRBD2 (6 bases). The CDR3 is 15 amino acids. The germline V gene encodes CDR1 MGHRA and CDR2 YSYEKL. With 3 bases removed from V and 2 bases from J, the gap between germline ends came to 12 bases. The CDR3 region has the DNA TGCGCCAGCAGCCAGGCGGGACTCCCCACAGATACGCAGTATTTT. Protein sequence: CASSQAGLPTDTQYF.

CDR3: CASSVRDRLTDTQYF. CDR3 in DNA: TGTGCCAGCAGCGTCCGGGACAGACTCACAGATACGCAGTATTTT. The chain has TRBV5-4 and TRBJ2-3; TRBD1 matches 7 bases. This CDR3 contains 15 residues. Unmatched junction bases numbered 7, after V lost 4 bases and J lost 2 bases. CDR1 SGHNT and CDR2 YYREEE come from the germline V gene (reference sequence).

The rearrangement links TRBV21-1 to TRBJ2-2; the listed D gene, TRBD2, was not tested against the DNA. TRBV21-1 is designated a pseudogene. The CDR3 totals 16 residues. The CDR3 is CASSPQGGGCTGELFF. CDR3 DNA: TGTGCCAGCAGCCCTCAAGGGGGGGGTTGCACCGGGGAGCTGTTTTTT.

This chain connects TRBV7-2 to TRBJ2-3; 9 bases are a match to TRBD2. The CDR3 loop spans 17 amino acids. Germline V CDR1 and CDR2: SGHTA, FQGNSA. V trimming: 3 bases; J trimming: 4 bases; junction bases outside the gene matches: 11. CDR3 region: CASSLRGGLTIADTQYF. The CDR3 DNA is TGTGCCAGCAGCTTGCGGGGGGGCCTGACAATAGCAGATACGCAGTATTTT.

In its sample, this clone was seen a few times. The gene calls are TRBV7-2 and TRBJ2-1; no firm D call. This CDR3 contains 12 residues. V was shortened by 6 bases and J by 2 bases, with 5 bases between the two germline ends. Germline CDR1 and CDR2: SGHTA and FQGNSA. This CDR3 reads CASRLTYNEQFF. The CDR3 DNA sequence: TGTGCCAGCAGACTTACCTACAATGAGCAGTTCTTC.

In DNA form, the CDR3 reads TGTGCTAGTGGTTTCAGGACAGTTCCCTACGAGCAGTACTTC. Amino acid sequence: CASGFRTVPYEQYF. V usage is TRBV12-5 and J usage is TRBJ2-7, with D maybe TRBD1 (6 bases). CDR1 and CDR2 from the germline V gene are LGHNT and FRNRAP. V was clipped by 3 bases and J by 2 bases, with 11 bases between them. The CDR3 sequence is 14 residues long.

CDR3 sequence: CASNRAGGYNEQFF. CDR3 in DNA: TGTGCCAGCAACAGAGCGGGGGGCTACAATGAGCAGTTCTTC. The rearrangement links TRBV2 to TRBJ2-1; 9 positions agree with TRBD2. The CDR3 contains 14 residues. With V trimmed by 7 bases and J by 3 bases, 4 bases remained unmatched. Per the germline V gene, CDR1 is SNHLY and CDR2 is FYNNEI.

The chain recombines TRBV30 with TRBJ2-7, with D perhaps TRBD2 (6 bases). Germline V lookup: CDR1 GTSNPN, CDR2 SVGIG (reference sequence). The CDR3 covers 17 residues. Trimming pared 2 bases from V and 5 bases from J, leaving 25 bases between. CDR3 in DNA: TGTGCCTGGAGTACCTTTAAGGCGGGTCGGAGGGCCCACGAGCAGTACTTC. Protein: CAWSTFKAGRRAHEQYF.

CDR3 sequence reads: CASSIGLAGGTDTQYF. The DNA of the CDR3 is TGTGCCAGCAGCATAGGACTAGCGGGAGGCACAGATACGCAGTATTTT. The chain combines TRBV7-7 with TRBJ2-3; 13 bases fit TRBD2. Germline values: CDR1 SSHAT, CDR2 FNYEAQ (reference sequence). This CDR3 has 16 residues. V shed 5 bases and J 1 base; nucleotides not matched to a gene: 3.

This rearrangement joins TRBV6-5 to TRBJ2-7, with D possibly matching TRBD1 (5 bases). This CDR3 has 16 amino acids. CDR1 is MNHEY and CDR2 is SVGAGI in the germline V gene. Trimming removed 0 bases at V and 4 bases at J, with 16 bases between. CDR3: CASSYSMGRQTYEQYF. Written as DNA, the CDR3 is TGTGCCAGCAGTTACTCCATGGGGCGCCAGACATACGAGCAGTACTTC.

J is TRBJ1-5 and V is TRBV19, with D perhaps matching TRBD1 (6 bases). This CDR3 is 16 amino acids long. With 5 bases removed from V and 3 bases from J, the gap between germline ends came to 17 bases. The germline gives CDR1 LNHDA, CDR2 SQIVND (reference sequence). The CDR3, as DNA: TGTGCCAGTAGTCCCCGGGGGCGGGGGGCCAATCAGCCCCAGCATTTT. Encoded protein: CASSPRGRGANQPQHF.

This clone was counted only a few times. The chain links TRBV3-1 (or the pseudogene TRBV3-2) to TRBJ1-3; 9 bases fit TRBD1. The CDR3 length is 15 residues. Unmatched junction bases numbered 8, after V lost 4 bases and J lost 7 bases. The germline gives CDR1 LGHDT, CDR2 YNNKEL (reference sequence). CDR3 residues: CASSPYRGPGNTIYF. The CDR3 DNA is TGTGCCAGCAGCCCTTACAGGGGGCCGGGGAACACCATATATTTT.

V is TRBV4-3 and J is TRBJ1-5, with a weak D call TRBD1 (5 bases). The ends were cut back, 0 bases at V and 6 bases at J, with 6 bases in the middle. CDR1 and CDR2 (germline): LGHNA, YSLEER. This CDR3 has 13 residues. CDR3 residues: CASSQEGGQPQHF. The CDR3 bases are TGCGCCAGCAGCCAAGAGGGGGGTCAGCCCCAGCATTTT.

V is TRBV3-1 (or the pseudogene TRBV3-2) and J is TRBJ2-5, with D uncertain. Per germline, CDR1 LGHDT and CDR2 YNNKEL (reference sequence). The V and J ends lost 3 bases and 5 bases respectively, with 4 bases between them. The length of the CDR3 is 11 residues. CDR3 protein: CASSHRETQYF. CDR3 nucleotide sequence: TGTGCCAGCAGCCACCGGGAGACCCAGTACTTC.

In its sample, this clone was seen a few times. The chain has TRBV27 and TRBJ1-6; 7 positions match TRBD1. The CDR3 consists of 18 residues. The germline gives CDR1 MNHEY, CDR2 SMNVEV (reference sequence). The junction had 11 bases not matched to a gene; V was cut back by 6 bases and J by 0 bases. DNA of the CDR3: TGTGCCAGCAGCCCCCGCGCACAGGGGAGCTCCTATAATTCACCCCTCCACTTT. It codes for CASSPRAQGSSYNSPLHF.

The V call is TRBV2, the J call TRBJ2-2; D unresolved. V was shortened by 6 bases and J by 1 base, with 6 bases between the two germline ends. Germline V gene sequence: CDR1 SNHLY, CDR2 FYNNEI. CDR3 size: 13 residues. The chain's CDR3 is CASRVQNTGELFF. The CDR3 bases are TGTGCCAGCAGGGTACAGAACACCGGGGAGCTGTTTTTT.

This chain uses TRBV6-2 or TRBV6-3 with TRBJ2-7; 7 bases agree with TRBD2. This CDR3 spans 14 amino acids. CDR1 and CDR2 (germline): MNHEY, SVGEGT. With 4 bases clipped from V and 7 bases from J, the junction kept 10 bases outside the gene matches. The CDR3 protein is CASSFQAGSGEQYF. CDR3 nucleotides: TGTGCCAGCAGTTTTCAAGCGGGATCAGGGGAGCAGTACTTC.

The sample holds one count of this clone. The chain employs TRBV21-1 and TRBJ1-2. TRBV21-1 constitutes a pseudogene. CDR3 length: 18 residues. CDR3: CASSKALSAGDQSYGYTF. The CDR3, as DNA: TGTGCCAGCAGCAAAGCGCTTTCGGCGGGGGATCAAAGCTATGGCTACACCTTC.

This chain uses TRBV24-1 with TRBJ2-1; the match to TRBD2 covers 7 bases. Germline V gene lookup returns CDR1 KGHDR and CDR2 SFDVKD. The CDR3 is 15 amino acids. After removal of 7 bases from V and 0 bases from J, the junction contained 5 bases not matched to a gene. This CDR3 reads CATRASGVSYNEQFF. The CDR3 DNA reads TGTGCCACCAGGGCTAGCGGAGTCTCCTACAATGAGCAGTTCTTC.